This entry features one TCR beta chain sequence. What it binds is not known. V was trimmed by 7 bases and J by 1 base, leaving 10 bases between them. The CDR3 extends over 13 amino acids. The data stem from a study of yellow fever vaccine responses in identical twins. Whole-study results and caveats: Reports say the vaccine T cell response in twins looked partly convergent and partly personalized.

TCRdb re-called the RT-PCR reads through MiXCR, storing one row per CDR3 protein. The data show 20,000 to 25,000 distinct CDR3 sequences, with 60% to 80% seen just once and around 4.8% held by the top ten. The chain employs TRBV12-3 or TRBV12-4 and TRBJ1-1; D not certain. This receptor was obtained from a woman aged 18-29 years who received the yellow fever vaccine. The sample in question was T cells from blood (PBMCs), unsorted or a sorted subset (not recorded which), obtained before or after yellow fever vaccination (not recorded which). CDR3 DNA: TGTGCCAGCAAAGATCGGTGGAACACTGAAGCTTTCTTT. Amino acid sequence: CASKDRWNTEAFF.